Listed below are T cell receptor beta chains from one sample, sequenced in a study of a mutant IDH1 vaccine in newly diagnosed glioma. The antigens of these receptors remain unknown. TCRdb's copy holds only in-frame clones and misses some; the assay was immunoSEQ multiplex PCR. Found here are 26,000 or so clones, about four fifths of them singletons; the top ten hold about a sixth. The sequencing used PBMCs, collected from a glioma patient whose treatment included an IDH1 peptide vaccine. Source of these receptors: a woman in her twenties or thirties with glioma. The CDR3 runs from the conserved cysteine through the conserved F or W. The order of the fields is V gene, J gene, D gene, clone size, CDR3 protein, CDR3 DNA. D genes are given only for firm matches. A row's size may be missing; if present it is once, few, many or a size class.

v_call: TRBV18; j_call: TRBJ2-7; d_call: NA; clone_size: NA; cdr3_aa: CASSPGRGSSYEQYF; cdr3_nt: TGTGCCAGCTCACCGGGTAGGGGAAGCTCCTACGAGCAGTACTTC
v_call: TRBV5-1; j_call: TRBJ1-4; d_call: NA; clone_size: NA; cdr3_aa: CASSFKATNEKLFF; cdr3_nt: TGCGCCAGCAGCTTTAAAGCAACTAATGAAAAACTGTTTTTT
v_call: TRBV30; j_call: TRBJ1-2; d_call: NA; clone_size: NA; cdr3_aa: CAWSAGGNGYTF; cdr3_nt: TGTGCCTGGAGTGCCGGAGGGAATGGCTACACCTTC
v_call: TRBV12-5; j_call: TRBJ2-3; d_call: NA; clone_size: NA; cdr3_aa: CASGLMGGDTQYF; cdr3_nt: TGTGCTAGTGGTTTGATGGGGGGAGATACGCAGTATTTT
v_call: TRBV5-4; j_call: TRBJ2-7; d_call: TRBD1; clone_size: NA; cdr3_aa: CASSLAGQGGDEQYF; cdr3_nt: TGTGCCAGCAGCTTGGCGGGACAGGGGGGGGACGAGCAGTACTTC
v_call: TRBV10-3; j_call: TRBJ2-6; d_call: NA; clone_size: few; cdr3_aa: CAISLSGANVLTF; cdr3_nt: TGTGCCATCAGTTTATCTGGGGCCAACGTCCTGACTTTC
v_call: TRBV5-4; j_call: TRBJ2-7; d_call: NA; clone_size: NA; cdr3_aa: CASSSWGGATEQYF; cdr3_nt: TGTGCCAGCAGCTCCTGGGGGGGGGCCACTGAGCAGTACTTC
v_call: TRBV7-9; j_call: TRBJ2-5; d_call: NA; clone_size: NA; cdr3_aa: CASSFSPWRMYQETQYF; cdr3_nt: TGTGCCAGCAGCTTTTCCCCCTGGCGGATGTACCAAGAGACCCAGTACTTC
v_call: TRBV5-1; j_call: TRBJ2-2; d_call: NA; clone_size: NA; cdr3_aa: CASSFGESRAGELFF; cdr3_nt: TGCGCCAGCAGCTTCGGGGAATCTAGAGCCGGGGAGCTGTTTTTT
v_call: TRBV10-3; j_call: TRBJ1-2; d_call: TRBD1; clone_size: few; cdr3_aa: CAISEPQGGGNGYTF; cdr3_nt: TGTGCCATCAGTGAGCCTCAGGGGGGCGGGAATGGCTACACCTTC
v_call: TRBV6-1; j_call: TRBJ1-2; d_call: TRBD1; clone_size: NA; cdr3_aa: CASSEFATGGQGYTF; cdr3_nt: TGTGCCAGCAGTGAGTTTGCGACAGGGGGCCAGGGCTACACCTTC
v_call: TRBV5-8; j_call: TRBJ1-6; d_call: NA; clone_size: NA; cdr3_aa: CASTLRGFDSPLHF; cdr3_nt: TGTGCCAGCACCTTACGCGGGTTTGATTCACCCCTCCACTTT
v_call: TRBV19; j_call: TRBJ2-1; d_call: NA; clone_size: once; cdr3_aa: CASSSHNEQFF; cdr3_nt: TGTGCCAGTAGTAGTCACAATGAGCAGTTCTTC
v_call: TRBV7-9; j_call: TRBJ2-2; d_call: TRBD2; clone_size: NA; cdr3_aa: CASSSPPSLAGSNTGELFF; cdr3_nt: TGTGCCAGCAGCAGTCCCCCCTCGCTAGCGGGTAGCAACACCGGGGAGCTGTTTTTT
v_call: TRBV2; j_call: TRBJ1-5; d_call: NA; clone_size: few; cdr3_aa: CASTKSQSSNQPQHF; cdr3_nt: TGTGCCAGCACCAAAAGTCAGAGTAGCAATCAGCCCCAGCATTTT
v_call: TRBV4-1; j_call: TRBJ2-7; d_call: NA; clone_size: NA; cdr3_aa: CASSQAGFSSYEQYF; cdr3_nt: TGCGCCAGCAGCCAAGCCGGTTTTTCCAGCTACGAGCAGTACTTC
v_call: TRBV12-5; j_call: TRBJ2-3; d_call: NA; clone_size: NA; cdr3_aa: CASGLEGSGADTQYF; cdr3_nt: TGTGCTAGTGGTTTGGAGGGGTCGGGCGCAGATACGCAGTATTTT
v_call: TRBV9; j_call: TRBJ1-3; d_call: TRBD1; clone_size: NA; cdr3_aa: CASSVTGDYGNTIYF; cdr3_nt: TGTGCCAGCAGCGTGACAGGGGATTATGGAAACACCATATATTTT
v_call: TRBV5-1; j_call: TRBJ2-7; d_call: TRBD1; clone_size: NA; cdr3_aa: CASTLTGGSGQYF; cdr3_nt: TGCGCCAGCACCCTGACAGGGGGCTCAGGGCAGTACTTC
v_call: TRBV5-4; j_call: TRBJ1-2; d_call: NA; clone_size: NA; cdr3_aa: CASTGGDFYGYTF; cdr3_nt: TGTGCCAGCACTGGGGGTGACTTCTACGGCTACACCTTC
v_call: TRBV27; j_call: TRBJ2-2; d_call: NA; clone_size: NA; cdr3_aa: CASSLYGGSNTGELFF; cdr3_nt: TGTGCCAGCAGTTTGTACGGGGGATCGAACACCGGGGAGCTGTTTTTT
v_call: TRBV2; j_call: TRBJ2-7; d_call: TRBD1; clone_size: NA; cdr3_aa: CASSANPGTGSYEQYF; cdr3_nt: TGTGCCAGCAGTGCCAATCCCGGGACAGGGTCCTACGAGCAGTACTTC
v_call: TRBV6-4; j_call: TRBJ2-6; d_call: NA; clone_size: NA; cdr3_aa: CASTTSTGGCLSGANVLTF; cdr3_nt: TGTGCCAGCACCACCTCGACCGGGGGCTGCCTCTCTGGGGCCAACGTCCTGACTTTC
v_call: TRBV29-1; j_call: TRBJ1-1; d_call: NA; clone_size: NA; cdr3_aa: CSVEGGSEAFF; cdr3_nt: TGCAGCGTTGAAGGTGGGAGTGAAGCTTTCTTT
v_call: TRBV6-5; j_call: TRBJ2-5; d_call: NA; clone_size: NA; cdr3_aa: CASSYVGDQETQYF; cdr3_nt: TGTGCCAGCAGTTACGTGGGGGACCAAGAGACCCAGTACTTC
v_call: TRBV29-1; j_call: TRBJ2-5; d_call: NA; clone_size: NA; cdr3_aa: CSVGRPEETQYF; cdr3_nt: TGCAGCGTTGGGAGGCCAGAAGAGACCCAGTACTTC
v_call: TRBV7-2; j_call: TRBJ2-5; d_call: NA; clone_size: once; cdr3_aa: CASSSAQVETQYF; cdr3_nt: TGTGCCAGCAGCTCCGCACAGGTGGAGACCCAGTACTTC
v_call: TRBV4-1; j_call: TRBJ1-1; d_call: NA; clone_size: NA; cdr3_aa: CASSARQVMNTEAFF; cdr3_nt: TGCGCCAGCAGCGCGAGACAGGTGATGAACACTGAAGCTTTCTTT
v_call: TRBV5-5; j_call: TRBJ2-5; d_call: TRBD1; clone_size: NA; cdr3_aa: CASSFRQGVETQYF; cdr3_nt: TGTGCCAGCAGCTTCCGGCAGGGGGTGGAGACCCAGTACTTC
v_call: TRBV19; j_call: TRBJ1-2; d_call: NA; clone_size: NA; cdr3_aa: CASSYFTGSYTF; cdr3_nt: TGTGCCAGTTCCTATTTCACAGGGAGCTACACCTTC
v_call: TRBV2; j_call: TRBJ1-5; d_call: TRBD1; clone_size: few; cdr3_aa: CASRGQGNQPQHF; cdr3_nt: TGTGCCAGCAGGGGACAGGGGAATCAGCCCCAGCATTTT
v_call: TRBV5-1; j_call: TRBJ2-5; d_call: NA; clone_size: NA; cdr3_aa: CASSFAQGEMETQYF; cdr3_nt: TGCGCCAGCAGCTTCGCACAAGGGGAAATGGAGACCCAGTACTTC
v_call: TRBV4-1; j_call: TRBJ2-2; d_call: NA; clone_size: NA; cdr3_aa: CASSQDDGGYTGELFF; cdr3_nt: TGCGCCAGCAGCCAAGACGACGGGGGATACACCGGGGAGCTGTTTTTT
v_call: TRBV7-9; j_call: TRBJ2-7; d_call: NA; clone_size: NA; cdr3_aa: CASTPSNYEQYF; cdr3_nt: TGTGCCAGCACCCCGAGCAATTACGAGCAGTACTTC
v_call: TRBV7-9; j_call: TRBJ1-1; d_call: NA; clone_size: NA; cdr3_aa: CASLSGAEAFF; cdr3_nt: TGTGCCAGTCTGTCTGGCGCTGAAGCTTTCTTT
v_call: TRBV11-3; j_call: TRBJ2-1; d_call: NA; clone_size: NA; cdr3_aa: CASSPLRDMKQFF; cdr3_nt: TGTGCCAGCAGCCCCTTACGGGACATGAAACAGTTCTTC
v_call: TRBV16; j_call: TRBJ1-1; d_call: NA; clone_size: NA; cdr3_aa: CASSLDDGRDTEAFF; cdr3_nt: TGTGCCAGCAGCCTGGATGACGGGCGGGACACTGAAGCTTTCTTT
v_call: TRBV5-1; j_call: TRBJ1-1; d_call: NA; clone_size: once; cdr3_aa: CASSLAPGGTGNTEAFF; cdr3_nt: TGCGCCAGCAGCTTGGCCCCAGGAGGGACGGGGAACACTGAAGCTTTCTTT
v_call: TRBV7-2; j_call: TRBJ2-5; d_call: TRBD2; clone_size: NA; cdr3_aa: CASSRGEGETQYF; cdr3_nt: TGTGCCAGCAGCCGGGGGGAGGGGGAGACCCAGTACTTC
v_call: TRBV2; j_call: TRBJ1-5; d_call: NA; clone_size: few; cdr3_aa: CASSDGHSGRNQPQHF; cdr3_nt: TGTGCCAGCAGTGACGGACATTCTGGGCGCAATCAGCCCCAGCATTTT
v_call: TRBV30; j_call: TRBJ1-1; d_call: NA; clone_size: few; cdr3_aa: CAWGRRTEAFF; cdr3_nt: TGTGCCTGGGGGAGAAGAACTGAAGCTTTCTTT
v_call: TRBV5-1; j_call: TRBJ1-1; d_call: TRBD1; clone_size: few; cdr3_aa: CASSLGTGGEAEAFF; cdr3_nt: TGCGCCAGCAGCTTGGGGACAGGGGGTGAGGCTGAAGCTTTCTTT
v_call: TRBV7-9; j_call: TRBJ1-1; d_call: NA; clone_size: NA; cdr3_aa: CASSQSRVDTEAFF; cdr3_nt: TGTGCCAGCAGTCAAAGCAGGGTAGACACTGAAGCTTTCTTT
v_call: TRBV15; j_call: TRBJ1-2; d_call: NA; clone_size: NA; cdr3_aa: CATSRTANPGGYTF; cdr3_nt: TGTGCCACCAGCCGTACGGCTAACCCGGGGGGCTACACCTTC
v_call: TRBV14; j_call: TRBJ1-2; d_call: NA; clone_size: NA; cdr3_aa: CASSQALGGLNYGYTF; cdr3_nt: TGTGCCAGCAGCCAAGCTCTCGGGGGATTAAACTATGGCTACACCTTC
v_call: TRBV18; j_call: TRBJ1-1; d_call: TRBD1; clone_size: NA; cdr3_aa: CASSPRGGTPNTEAFF; cdr3_nt: TGTGCCAGCTCACCCAGAGGGGGCACTCCGAACACTGAAGCTTTCTTT
v_call: TRBV27; j_call: TRBJ1-3; d_call: NA; clone_size: once; cdr3_aa: CASMEGTLGNTIYF; cdr3_nt: TGTGCCAGCATGGAGGGGACCCTTGGAAACACCATATATTTT
v_call: TRBV6-5; j_call: TRBJ1-2; d_call: TRBD1; clone_size: once; cdr3_aa: CASRDRLNYGYTF; cdr3_nt: TGTGCCAGTCGGGACAGACTTAACTATGGCTACACCTTC
v_call: TRBV2; j_call: TRBJ1-1; d_call: NA; clone_size: NA; cdr3_aa: CASVRTEAFF; cdr3_nt: TGTGCCAGCGTCCGGACTGAAGCTTTCTTT
v_call: TRBV19; j_call: TRBJ2-5; d_call: TRBD1; clone_size: NA; cdr3_aa: CASSPPGTGSETQYF; cdr3_nt: TGTGCCAGTAGTCCTCCCGGGACAGGGTCCGAGACCCAGTACTTC
v_call: TRBV2; j_call: TRBJ1-5; d_call: TRBD1; clone_size: NA; cdr3_aa: CASSRPRDRINQPQHF; cdr3_nt: TGTGCCAGCAGCCGTCCCCGGGACAGAATCAATCAGCCCCAGCATTTT
v_call: TRBV2; j_call: TRBJ1-1; d_call: TRBD1; clone_size: NA; cdr3_aa: CASSEGQVGVNTEAFF; cdr3_nt: TGTGCCAGCAGTGAGGGACAGGTAGGGGTGAACACTGAAGCTTTCTTT
v_call: TRBV9; j_call: TRBJ2-7; d_call: TRBD1; clone_size: NA; cdr3_aa: CASSPPGQGAFYEQYF; cdr3_nt: TGTGCCAGCAGCCCACCAGGACAGGGCGCGTTCTACGAGCAGTACTTC
v_call: TRBV5-4; j_call: TRBJ1-1; d_call: NA; clone_size: NA; cdr3_aa: CASSSGPERAFF; cdr3_nt: TGTGCCAGCAGCTCGGGACCCGAAAGAGCTTTCTTT
v_call: TRBV29-1; j_call: TRBJ1-2; d_call: NA; clone_size: once; cdr3_aa: CSVEDHGSGSLTYGYTF; cdr3_nt: TGCAGCGTTGAAGATCATGGGTCAGGGAGCCTTACATATGGCTACACCTTC
v_call: TRBV30; j_call: TRBJ2-3; d_call: TRBD2; clone_size: once; cdr3_aa: CAWDPGLAGPTDTQYF; cdr3_nt: TGTGCCTGGGATCCGGGACTAGCGGGGCCCACAGATACGCAGTATTTT
v_call: TRBV6-5; j_call: TRBJ2-7; d_call: NA; clone_size: NA; cdr3_aa: CASSRGGEQYF; cdr3_nt: TGTGCCAGCAGTAGGGGGGGCGAGCAGTACTTC
v_call: TRBV5-1; j_call: TRBJ2-3; d_call: TRBD2; clone_size: NA; cdr3_aa: CASTRTSGGADTQYF; cdr3_nt: TGCGCCAGCACCCGAACTAGCGGGGGGGCCGATACGCAGTATTTT